The 29 T cell receptor beta chains below come from one sample, sequenced in a study of blood T cell repertoires in COVID-19 (dated by TCRdb to the early 2020s). The protocol used for the library was the immunoSEQ multiplex PCR assay. In TCRdb, the immuneACCESS table is reduced to in-frame sequences with V and J assigned. These tables do not hold every clone; where another copy was compared, an unresolved V gene accounts for under half, and the others remain unexplained. The sample profile shows about 120,000 clones; almost 90% of them were found once. The ten largest clones add up to about 3.8% of the sample. The sequenced material came from peripheral blood. The receptors were sampled from a woman in her fifties or sixties with COVID-19, enrolled during active disease.

The genes are TRBV19 and TRBJ1-1; a weak D match, TRBD1 (6 bases). Trimming took 6 bases from V and 3 from J, leaving 17 bases between them. The germline V gene encodes CDR1 LNHDA and CDR2 SQIVND (reference sequence). CDR3 length equals 15 residues. CDR3 bases: TGTGCCAGTAGCGCACAGGGTTTCGGGGACACTGAAGCTTTCTTT. This codes for CASSAQGFGDTEAFF.

With regard to this clone: The germline gene is not matched at one end of the junction; a read error may be the cause. The rearrangement joins TRBV6-1 to TRBJ2-1; no reliable D call. The CDR3 consists of 14 residues. Per germline, CDR1 MNHNS and CDR2 SASEGT. CDR3 protein: CASTERRAYNEQFF. The CDR3 DNA reads TGTGCCAGCACTGAAAGGAGAGCCTACAATGAGCAGTTCTTC.

The CDR3 spells CARRTGTGGLGQPQHF. The CDR3 DNA reads as TGTGCTAGAAGAACCGGGACAGGAGGATTGGGTCAGCCCCAGCATTTT. This chain joins TRBV12-5 and TRBJ1-5, with 8 bases lining up with TRBD1. Germline V lookup: CDR1 LGHNT, CDR2 FRNRAP. V shed 9 bases and J 6 bases; nucleotides not matched to a gene: 16. The CDR3 spans 16 residues.

This clone was observed once. This chain connects TRBV9 to TRBJ2-5, with 7 bases matching TRBD2. CDR1 is SGDLS, CDR2 YYNGEE, per germline. This CDR3 has 15 amino acids. The junction had 7 bases not matched to a gene; V was cut back by 3 bases and J by 2 bases. The DNA of the CDR3 is TGTGCCAGCAGCGGTGCGGCGGGGGAACAAGAGACCCAGTACTTC. This sequence encodes CASSGAAGEQETQYF.

The V gene is TRBV5-5, the J gene TRBJ2-1, with 9 bases fitting TRBD1. Germline V gene data show CDR1 as SGHKS and CDR2 as YYEKEE (reference sequence). The CDR3 is made up of 14 amino acids. After removal of 7 bases from V and 7 bases from J, the junction contained 9 bases not matched to a gene. The CDR3 DNA reads as TGTGCCAGCCGGGGACAGGGCTTTCCTAATGAGCAGTTCTTC. It specifies CASRGQGFPNEQFF.

This clone was found a few times. The J gene is TRBJ1-1, the V gene TRBV6-6; D is ambiguous. The CDR3 contains 12 residues. Germline CDR1 MNHNY, CDR2 SVGAGI (reference sequence). V was shortened by 2 bases and J by 7 bases, with 8 bases between the two germline ends. The CDR3 spells CASSYAGSEAFF. DNA for the CDR3: TGTGCCAGCAGTTACGCGGGCAGTGAAGCTTTCTTT.

In the case of this clone: Within the sample, other DNA sequences also encode this same CDR3. The rearrangement uses TRBV14 and TRBJ2-2; no firm D call. Per germline, CDR1 SGHDN and CDR2 FVKESK. The CDR3 consists of 13 residues. V lost 2 bases, J lost 3 bases, and 4 bases lay in between. In nucleotides, the CDR3 is TGTGCCAGCAGCCAAATATACACCGGGGAGCTGTTTTTT. This codes for CASSQIYTGELFF.

CDR3 bases: TGTGCCAGCAGCGCGATCGAGCGGGGGGGCCCCCCAGATACGCAGTATTTT. Translated: CASSAIERGGPPDTQYF. The chain joins TRBV9 to TRBJ2-3; 10 nucleotides align to TRBD2. Trimming took 3 bases from V and 4 from J; bases not matched to a gene: 11. Germline V gives CDR1 SGDLS, CDR2 YYNGEE. The CDR3 runs 17 residues.

This clone is a singleton in its sample. The chain recombines TRBV5-1 with TRBJ2-5; TRBD2 matches at 9 bases. The trim removed 6 bases at V and 5 bases at J, leaving 14 bases unmatched. Germline assignment: CDR1 SGHRS and CDR2 YFSETQ. The CDR3 runs 16 residues. The CDR3 loop reads CASTPYVAGVEETQYF. The CDR3 DNA follows: TGCGCCAGCACCCCATACGTAGCGGGGGTAGAGGAGACCCAGTACTTC. The full variable domain, its missing parts supplied by reference TRBV5-1 and TRBJ2-5, is KAGVTQTPRYLIKTRGQQVTLSCSPISGHRSVSWYQQTPGQGLQFLFEYFSETQRNKGNFPGRFSGRQFSNSRSEMNVSTLELGDSALYLCASTPYVAGVEETQYFGPGTRLLVL.

This clone was counted a single time. The chain is built from TRBV2 and TRBJ2-1, with a possible D match to TRBD1 (5 bases). V was shortened by 2 bases and J by 10 bases, with 24 bases between the two germline ends. Germline assignment: CDR1 SNHLY and CDR2 FYNNEI. This CDR3 comprises 17 residues. The CDR3 spells CASSELGPSLSGSEQFF. CDR3 DNA sequence: TGTGCCAGCAGTGAATTGGGGCCCTCCCTTTCAGGGTCCGAGCAGTTCTTC.

The chain combines TRBV15 with TRBJ1-5; 11 bases fit TRBD1. This CDR3 contains 16 residues. Per the germline V gene, CDR1 is LNHNV and CDR2 is YYDKDF (reference sequence). The ends lost 8 bases at V and 5 bases at J; junction bases unmatched: 11. CDR3 loop: CATQDLDRGLDQPQHF. CDR3 nucleotides: TGTGCCACCCAAGACCTGGACAGGGGGCTGGATCAGCCCCAGCATTTT.

The chain links TRBV7-2 to TRBJ1-3; the D is unclear. Trimming removed 0 bases at V and 0 bases at J, with 6 bases between. The germline gives CDR1 SGHTA, CDR2 FQGNSA. The length of the CDR3 is 15 residues. DNA of the CDR3: TGTGCCAGCAGCTTAGCCTCCAGCTCTGGAAACACCATATATTTT. Translated: CASSLASSSGNTIYF.

This rearrangement joins TRBV27 to TRBJ2-7, with 11 bases that match TRBD1. V lost 7 bases and J lost 9; bases outside the gene matches: 5. Germline V CDR1 and CDR2: MNHEY, SMNVEV (reference sequence). CDR3 length equals 12 residues. The CDR3 region is CASMDRGRGQYF. The CDR3 DNA sequence: TGTGCCAGCATGGACAGGGGGCGCGGGCAGTACTTC.

The chain combines TRBV5-4 with TRBJ1-2; TRBD1 agrees at 7 bases. Germline CDR1 reads SGHNT; CDR2 reads YYREEE (reference sequence). With 4 bases clipped from V and 4 bases from J, the junction kept 13 bases outside the gene matches. CDR3 length: 16 amino acids. In DNA form, the CDR3 reads TGTGCCAGCAGCACTTCAGGGGGGTTGGTACGCTATGGCTACACCTTC. It specifies CASSTSGGLVRYGYTF. Based on the CDR3 plus reference TRBV5-4 and TRBJ1-2, the full variable domain is ETGVTQSPTHLIKTRGQQVTLRCSSQSGHNTVSWYQQALGQGPQFIFQYYREEENGRGNFPPRFSGLQFPNYSSELNVNALELDDSALYLCASSTSGGLVRYGYTFGSGTRLTVV.

This clone was detected once. This chain joins TRBV5-1 and TRBJ1-1, with D tentatively TRBD1 (5 bases). The germline V gene encodes CDR1 SGHRS and CDR2 YFSETQ. The CDR3 spans 15 residues. The germline V and J ends were trimmed by 6 bases and 3 bases, with 18 bases remaining between them. The DNA of the CDR3 is TGCGCCAGCAACGTCAGGGCCGCGGGGGACACTGAAGCTTTCTTT. Amino acid sequence: CASNVRAAGDTEAFF.

The CDR3 here is CASSQDEETGGGTDTQYF. CDR3 in DNA: TGCGCCAGCAGCCAAGATGAGGAGACAGGGGGGGGGACAGATACGCAGTATTTT. This chain connects TRBV4-3 to TRBJ2-3; 9 bases agree with TRBD1. Germline V gene lookup returns CDR1 LGHNA and CDR2 YSLEER. J gave up 3 bases and V 0 bases, and 10 bases lay outside the gene matches. The CDR3 sequence is 18 residues long.

To note about this clone: One end of the junction is discordant with germline, which a read error may explain. This sequence joins TRBV19 and TRBJ1-2, with a weak D call TRBD1 (6 bases). This CDR3 region has 13 residues. Germline V gene sequence: CDR1 LNHDA, CDR2 SQIVND (reference sequence). The CDR3, as DNA: TGTGCCAGTAGATCACAAACAGGGCCCCTTTTGGTTTTC. Encoded protein: CASRSQTGPLLVF.

This rearrangement joins TRBV19 to TRBJ1-1; 10 bases are a match to TRBD1. The junction had 10 bases not matched to a gene; V was cut back by 6 bases and J by 6 bases. Germline CDR1 LNHDA, CDR2 SQIVND (reference sequence). The CDR3 is 15 amino acids. The CDR3 DNA sequence: TGTGCCAGTAGGGAAAGGACAGGGGGTGGTCCTGAAGCTTTCTTT. Its translation: CASRERTGGGPEAFF. Based on the CDR3 plus reference TRBV19 and TRBJ1-1, the full variable domain is DGGITQSPKYLFRKEGQNVTLSCEQNLNHDAMYWYRQDPGQGLRLIYYSQIVNDFQKGDIAEGYSVSREKKESFPLTVTSAQKNPTAFYLCASRERTGGGPEAFFGQGTRLTVV.

The chain combines TRBV7-3 with TRBJ2-2; tentatively, D is TRBD1 (6 bases). This CDR3 contains 15 residues. V lost 5 bases, J lost 5 bases, and 15 bases lay in between. Per the germline V gene, CDR1 is SGHTA and CDR2 is FQGTGA. The CDR3 bases are TGTGCCAGCAGCCCTGGACAGTGGGAGACCGGGGAGCTGTTTTTT. Its translation is CASSPGQWETGELFF.

V usage is TRBV30 and J usage is TRBJ2-5; 14 bases fit TRBD2. The germline V gene encodes CDR1 GTSNPN and CDR2 SVGIG (reference sequence). The CDR3 length is 14 residues. CDR3 sequence: CARTSGGYQETQYF. The CDR3 bases are TGTGCACGGACTAGCGGGGGGTACCAAGAGACCCAGTACTTC.

V usage is TRBV27 and J usage is TRBJ2-7; tentative D call: TRBD1 (7 bases). There are 14 residues in the CDR3. V was shortened by 6 bases and J by 2 bases, with 14 bases between the two germline ends. The germline CDR1 and CDR2 sequences are MNHEY and SMNVEV (reference sequence). CDR3 protein: CASRGRRGPYEQYF. Here the CDR3 DNA reads TGTGCCAGCAGGGGGAGGAGGGGGCCCTACGAGCAGTACTTC.

The V and J genes are TRBV19 and TRBJ1-2; 8 positions match TRBD1. Unmatched junction bases numbered 7, after V lost 10 bases and J lost 3 bases. The CDR3 spans 13 residues. Germline-derived CDR1 and CDR2 are LNHDA and SQIVND (reference sequence). The chain's CDR3 is CATTGGVDYGYTF. Here the CDR3 DNA reads TGTGCCACCACAGGGGGAGTGGACTATGGCTACACCTTC.

This chain links TRBV7-2 with TRBJ1-5, with a weak D call TRBD1 (5 bases). This CDR3 has 16 amino acids. Germline CDR1 and CDR2: SGHTA and FQGNSA. Trimming shortened V by 6 bases and J by 0 bases, and 15 bases separated the two germline ends. DNA for the CDR3: TGTGCCAGCAGACCAGCGGGGGGTAATAGCAATCAGCCCCAGCATTTT. Protein: CASRPAGGNSNQPQHF.

This clone has just one count. This CDR3 is CASSNRVDKETQYF. The CDR3 DNA follows: TGCGCCAGCAGCAATAGAGTCGACAAAGAGACCCAGTACTTC. The gene calls are TRBV5-1 and TRBJ2-5; D not certain. Germline CDR1 SGHRS, CDR2 YFSETQ. Deletions cut 4 bases from V and 3 bases from J, with 13 bases between. This CDR3 spans 14 amino acids.

The chain employs TRBV19 and TRBJ2-2; 9 nucleotides match TRBD1. The CDR3 contains 14 residues. Germline V lookup: CDR1 LNHDA, CDR2 SQIVND (reference sequence). With V trimmed by 6 bases and J by 7 bases, 6 bases remained unmatched. The CDR3 DNA follows: TGTGCCAGTAGAACCGGGACAGGGCACGGGGAGCTGTTTTTT. It is translated as CASRTGTGHGELFF.

V is TRBV2 and J is TRBJ1-2, with D possibly being TRBD1 (5 bases). The CDR3 is made up of 14 amino acids. V lost 9 bases to trimming and J lost 8 bases, with 22 bases between them. Germline CDR1 is SNHLY and CDR2 is FYNNEI. CDR3 in DNA: TGTGCCAGGGGGCCTCAGGGAAAGGTAGAGGGCTACACCTTC. Protein sequence: CARGPQGKVEGYTF.

The rearrangement links TRBV9 to TRBJ1-2; D ambiguous. This CDR3 is 11 amino acids long. V was clipped by 3 bases and J by 9 bases, with 9 bases between them. Germline loops: CDR1 SGDLS, CDR2 YYNGEE. CDR3 region: CASSGTESYTF. CDR3 in DNA: TGTGCCAGCAGCGGTACAGAGAGCTACACCTTC.

V is TRBV3-1 (or the pseudogene TRBV3-2) and J is TRBJ2-7; 8 bases are a match to TRBD1. The CDR3 spans 16 residues. From germline, CDR1 is LGHDT and CDR2 YNNKEL (reference sequence). With V trimmed by 2 bases and J by 6 bases, 12 bases remained unmatched. CDR3 sequence (DNA): TGTGCCAGCAGCCAACCCTTAGGACAGGGAAGGTCCGAGCAGTACTTC. Translating it yields CASSQPLGQGRSEQYF.

The chain couples TRBV3-1 (or the pseudogene TRBV3-2) to TRBJ2-1; 8 bases match TRBD2. Germline CDR1 is LGHDT and CDR2 is YNNKEL (reference sequence). The CDR3 consists of 16 residues. J was trimmed by 8 bases and V by 0 bases; bases with no gene match: 9. The CDR3 reads CASSQEAGGLVHEQFF. CDR3 in DNA: TGTGCCAGCAGCCAAGAGGCGGGGGGTTTGGTTCATGAGCAGTTCTTC.